Listed below are T cell receptor beta chains from one sample, sequenced in a study of CD8 T cells in ankylosing spondylitis. TCRdb passed the 5' RACE reads through MiXCR, listing each CDR3 protein once. In the table there are about 96,000 distinct CDR3 sequences, around 26% of which are singletons. The sequenced material came from blood, either unsorted or a sorted T cell fraction (not recorded which). These receptor sequences come from a male donor with ankylosing spondylitis or in good health (not recorded which). CDR3s include the opening cysteine and the closing phenylalanine or tryptophan. A D gene is named only where the DNA matches it firmly. The size of a clone is reported for some rows only, either as once, few or many, or as a class for expanded clones.

-,16,TRBD1,TRBJ2-3,TRBV5-1,CASSLTPGQGTDTQYF,TGCGCCAGCAGCTTGACTCCGGGACAGGGCACAGATACGCAGTATTTT
few,12,-,TRBJ2-2,TRBV20-1,CSAPGQRGELFF,TGCAGTGCACCCGGACAACGAGGGGAGCTGTTTTTT
few,15,TRBD1,TRBJ2-1,TRBV12-3/TRBV12-4,CASTIGQGGYNEQFF,TGTGCCAGCACTATAGGACAGGGGGGCTACAATGAGCAGTTCTTC
-,16,-,TRBJ2-1,TRBV5-1,CASSLYAPSSYNEQFF,TGCGCCAGCAGCTTGTACGCCCCCAGCTCCTACAATGAGCAGTTCTTC
few,15,TRBD2,TRBJ2-3,TRBV5-1,CASSLAGGGRDTQYF,TGCGCCAGCAGCTTGGCCGGTGGCGGGAGGGATACGCAGTATTTT
-,17,-,TRBJ2-1,TRBV11-2,CASSLVGSHIVYNEQFF,TGTGCCAGCAGCTTAGTTGGGTCCCATATCGTATACAATGAGCAGTTCTTC
-,16,-,TRBJ1-4,TRBV7-8,CASSPLPGEVDEKLFF,TGTGCCAGCAGCCCCCTTCCCGGGGAAGTCGATGAAAAACTGTTTTTT
few,11,-,TRBJ2-1,TRBV20-1,CSASIKDEQFF,TGCAGTGCTAGCATAAAGGATGAGCAGTTCTTC
-,15,-,TRBJ2-1,TRBV3-1,CASKALLSSYNEQFF,TGTGCCAGTAAAGCTCTCCTGAGCTCCTACAATGAGCAGTTCTTC
few,15,-,TRBJ2-1,TRBV6-4,CASSDSGSSYNEQFF,TGTGCCAGCAGTGACTCGGGGTCCTCCTACAATGAGCAGTTCTTC
few,14,-,TRBJ2-5,TRBV5-5,CASSLVRVGETQYF,TGTGCCAGCAGCTTGGTTAGGGTTGGAGAGACCCAGTACTTC
-,16,-,TRBJ2-2,TRBV6-5,CASSYPADANTGELFF,TGTGCCAGCAGTTACCCAGCGGACGCGAACACCGGGGAGCTGTTTTTT
few,14,TRBD1,TRBJ1-2,TRBV18,CASSPDRANYGYTF,TGTGCCAGCTCACCAGACAGGGCGAACTATGGCTACACCTTC
few,12,-,TRBJ2-1,TRBV5-6,CASSSHRGEQFF,TGTGCCAGCAGCTCCCATCGAGGGGAGCAGTTCTTC
-,14,TRBD1,TRBJ1-3,TRBV5-1,CASSMGTGGNTIYF,TGCGCCAGCAGCATGGGGACAGGAGGAAACACCATATATTTT
many,13,-,TRBJ2-7,TRBV29-1,CSVEDVDKYEQYF,TGCAGCGTTGAAGATGTGGACAAGTACGAGCAGTACTTC
-,11,TRBD1,TRBJ1-1,TRBV4-2,CASSQGTGAFF,TGTGCCAGCAGCCAAGGGACAGGAGCTTTCTTT
-,12,-,TRBJ1-2,TRBV12-3/TRBV12-4,CASAGLDYGYTF,TGTGCCAGCGCGGGCCTTGACTATGGCTACACCTTC
few,15,-,TRBJ1-4,TRBV9,CASSQLPDRNEKLFF,TGTGCCAGCAGCCAACTCCCGGACAGAAACGAAAAACTGTTTTTT
many,15,-,TRBJ2-1,TRBV7-3,CASSLNSESYNEQFF,TGTGCCAGCAGCTTAAACTCCGAGTCCTACAATGAGCAGTTCTTC
-,13,-,TRBJ1-1,TRBV18,CASSRTVNTEAFF,TGTGCCAGCTCACGGACTGTGAACACTGAAGCTTTCTTT
many,12,TRBD1,TRBJ1-5,TRBV3-1,CASSLQGIAQHF,TGTGCCAGCAGTCTACAGGGGATCGCCCAGCATTTT
few,13,-,TRBJ1-2,TRBV7-9,CASSPSGAYGYTF,TGTGCCAGCAGCCCATCAGGTGCCTATGGCTACACCTTC
few,15,-,TRBJ2-2,TRBV5-1,CASSPGTAKTGELFF,TGCGCCAGCAGCCCCGGGACCGCAAAGACAGGGGAGCTGTTTTTT
-,16,-,TRBJ2-3,TRBV20-1,CSASPDSATFTDTQYF,TGCAGTGCTAGTCCGGATAGCGCCACCTTCACAGATACGCAGTATTTT
-,15,TRBD1,TRBJ1-5,TRBV9,CASSATGGAGQPQHF,TGTGCCAGCAGCGCCACAGGGGGCGCGGGGCAGCCCCAGCATTTT
-,14,-,TRBJ2-5,TRBV18,CASSGFGLQETQYF,TGTGCCAGCTCAGGTTTTGGCCTCCAAGAGACCCAGTACTTC
-,14,-,TRBJ2-1,TRBV29-1,CSVDPAVSYNEQFF,TGCAGCGTTGATCCAGCGGTATCCTACAATGAGCAGTTCTTC
-,15,-,TRBJ2-1,TRBV7-9,CASSSPGERYNEQFF,TGTGCCAGCAGCTCCCCGGGAGAGCGGTACAATGAGCAGTTCTTC
few,12,-,TRBJ2-1,TRBV12-3/TRBV12-4,CASSLFGEDQFF,TGTGCCAGCAGTTTATTTGGGGAGGATCAGTTCTTC
-,18,-,TRBJ1-1,TRBV5-5,CASSSGQPKLVMNTEAFF,TGTGCCAGCAGCTCTGGACAGCCTAAACTGGTAATGAACACTGAAGCTTTCTTT
few,13,-,TRBJ2-5,TRBV20-1,CSARVSAQETQYF,TGCAGTGCTAGAGTTTCGGCACAAGAGACCCAGTACTTC
-,14,TRBD1,TRBJ2-7,TRBV27,CASRRTGSLYEQYF,TGTGCCAGCAGAAGGACAGGGAGCCTCTACGAGCAGTACTTC
few,18,-,TRBJ2-2,TRBV20-1,CSAKGPDGGHVFDGELFF,TGCAGTGCTAAGGGACCCGATGGGGGCCACGTTTTTGACGGGGAGCTGTTTTTT
few,14,TRBD2,TRBJ2-3,TRBV6-2/TRBV6-3,CASRGLSGTDTQYF,TGTGCCAGCAGGGGACTATCCGGCACAGATACGCAGTATTTT
-,16,-,TRBJ2-1,TRBV5-6,CASSRTDSSSYNEQFF,TGTGCCAGCAGCAGGACAGACTCGAGCTCCTACAATGAGCAGTTCTTC
-,14,-,TRBJ1-1,TRBV12-3/TRBV12-4,CASSLKGKDTEAFF,TGTGCCAGCAGTTTAAAGGGAAAGGACACTGAAGCTTTCTTT
few,15,-,TRBJ2-3,TRBV7-2,CASSVESGRTDTQYF,TGTGCCAGCAGCGTAGAGAGTGGTAGGACAGATACGCAGTATTTT
few,13,TRBD1,TRBJ1-5,TRBV2,CAIMDREGQPQHF,TGTGCCATCATGGACAGGGAAGGACAGCCCCAGCATTTT
few,14,-,TRBJ1-5,TRBV7-9,CASSLAGAYQPQHF,TGTGCCAGCAGCTTGGCAGGGGCGTATCAGCCCCAGCATTTT
few,16,TRBD1,TRBJ1-2,TRBV5-1,CASSSNQGAAGYGYTF,TGCGCCAGCAGCTCTAACCAGGGGGCGGCAGGCTATGGCTACACCTTC
-,14,-,TRBJ1-1,TRBV3-1,CASSQWGADTEAFF,TGTGCCAGCAGCCAATGGGGGGCTGACACTGAAGCTTTCTTT
-,15,-,TRBJ2-5,TRBV5-1,CASSLAPRGTETQYF,TGCGCCAGCAGCTTGGCCCCGAGGGGGACGGAGACCCAGTACTTC
many,19,TRBD1,TRBJ2-2,TRBV20-1,CSARGLDRGIVINTGELFF,TGCAGTGCTAGAGGCCTGGACAGGGGGATTGTGATAAACACCGGGGAGCTGTTTTTT
-,15,-,TRBJ1-1,TRBV20-1,CSARDQSGANTEAFF,TGCAGTGCTAGAGATCAGTCGGGGGCGAACACTGAAGCTTTCTTT
few,13,-,TRBJ2-3,TRBV15,CATSGLIRDTQYF,TGTGCCACCAGCGGCCTAATAAGGGATACGCAGTATTTT
-,15,-,TRBJ2-5,TRBV7-9,CASSPDFSGQETQYF,TGTGCCAGCAGCCCGGACTTCTCAGGACAAGAGACCCAGTACTTC
-,13,-,TRBJ1-1,TRBV6-2/TRBV6-3,CASSFGLGGTAFF,TGTGCCAGCAGCTTTGGACTTGGGGGCACAGCTTTCTTT
-,13,TRBD1,TRBJ2-3,TRBV20-1,CSPRGTGADTQYF,TGCAGTCCTCGTGGGACAGGGGCCGATACGCAGTATTTT
once,17,TRBD2,TRBJ2-1,TRBV20-1,CSASSGRNRANYNEQFF,TGCAGTGCCTCTAGCGGGAGGAACCGGGCGAACTACAATGAGCAGTTCTTC
-,14,-,TRBJ2-3,TRBV6-4,CASSELAGADTQYF,TGTGCCAGCAGTGAGTTGGCAGGGGCAGATACGCAGTATTTT
few,15,-,TRBJ2-5,TRBV5-1,CASSLDRAMVETQYF,TGCGCCAGCAGCTTGGATAGGGCTATGGTAGAGACCCAGTACTTC
-,16,TRBD2,TRBJ2-7,TRBV11-2,CASSQLTSGSSYEQYF,TGTGCCAGCAGCCAACTGACTAGCGGGAGTTCCTACGAGCAGTACTTC
-,13,-,TRBJ1-5,TRBV9,CASSKGGVQPQHF,TGTGCCAGCAGTAAGGGGGGGGTTCAGCCCCAGCATTTT
-,14,-,TRBJ2-3,TRBV7-3,CASSLRGASDTQYF,TGTGCCAGCAGCTTACGGGGGGCGTCGGATACGCAGTATTTT
-,14,-,TRBJ1-2,TRBV7-2,CASSLDGGFYGYTF,TGTGCCAGCAGCTTAGACGGCGGGTTCTATGGCTACACCTTC
-,16,TRBD2,TRBJ2-1,TRBV7-8,CASSSSGTSVYNEQFF,TGTGCCAGCAGCTCGTCCGGGACTAGCGTCTACAATGAGCAGTTCTTC